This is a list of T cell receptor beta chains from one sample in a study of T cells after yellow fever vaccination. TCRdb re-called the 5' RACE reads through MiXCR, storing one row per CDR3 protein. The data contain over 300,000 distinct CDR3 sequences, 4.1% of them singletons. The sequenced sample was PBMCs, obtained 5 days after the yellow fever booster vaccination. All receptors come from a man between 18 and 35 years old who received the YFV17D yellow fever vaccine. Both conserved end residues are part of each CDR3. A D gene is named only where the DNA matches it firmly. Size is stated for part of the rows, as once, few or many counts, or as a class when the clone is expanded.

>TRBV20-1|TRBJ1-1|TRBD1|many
CRATGGWVTEAFF
TGCAGGGCGACAGGGGGCTGGGTCACTGAAGCTTTCTTT
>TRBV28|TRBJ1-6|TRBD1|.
CATQEGARSPLHF
TGTGCCACCCAGGAGGGGGCGAGATCACCCCTCCACTTT
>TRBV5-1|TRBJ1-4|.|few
CASSSLGHWNGGSPNEKLFF
TGCGCCAGCAGCTCCTTGGGTCATTGGAACGGGGGTAGTCCTAATGAAAAACTGTTTTTT
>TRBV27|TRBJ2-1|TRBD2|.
CASSFSLRGGSYNEQFF
TGTGCCAGCAGTTTTTCGCTCCGGGGAGGGTCCTACAATGAGCAGTTCTTC
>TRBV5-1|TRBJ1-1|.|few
CASSYSPEAFF
TGCGCCAGCAGCTATTCCCCTGAAGCTTTCTTT
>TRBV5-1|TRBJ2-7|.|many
CASSPYDVSSYEQYF
TGCGCCAGCAGCCCCTATGACGTTTCTTCCTACGAGCAGTACTTC
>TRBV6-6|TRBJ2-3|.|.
CASSYLGDATYTQYF
TGTGCCAGCAGTTACCTGGGGGACGCCACATATACGCAGTATTTT
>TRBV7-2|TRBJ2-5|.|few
CASSDRASAEETQYF
TGTGCCAGCAGCGACCGGGCTAGCGCAGAAGAGACCCAGTACTTC
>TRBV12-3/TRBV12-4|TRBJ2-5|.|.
CASSLGGGQDQETQYF
TGTGCCAGCAGTTTAGGGGGGGGACAGGACCAAGAGACCCAGTACTTC
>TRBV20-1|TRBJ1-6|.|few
CSARNHRATASYNSPLHF
TGCAGTGCTAGAAATCACAGGGCTACGGCCTCCTATAATTCACCCCTCCACTTT
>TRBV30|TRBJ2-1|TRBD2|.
CAWTMALAGTARVF
TGTGCCTGGACCATGGCTCTAGCGGGGACCGCCAGGGTCTTC
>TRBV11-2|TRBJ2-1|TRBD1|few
CASSLEVIPRGYNEQFF
TGTGCCAGCAGCTTAGAGGTAATCCCCAGGGGGTACAATGAGCAGTTCTTC
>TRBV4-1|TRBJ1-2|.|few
CASSQARGDGYTF
TGCGCCAGCAGCCAAGCAAGAGGGGATGGCTACACCTTC
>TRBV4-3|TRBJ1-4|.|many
CASSPGGPEKLFF
TGCGCCAGCAGCCCTGGGGGGCCGGAAAAACTGTTTTTT
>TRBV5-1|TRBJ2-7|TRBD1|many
CASSLGQGVYEQYF
TGCGCCAGCAGCTTGGGACAGGGGGTGTACGAGCAGTACTTC
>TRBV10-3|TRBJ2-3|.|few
CATLTNTDTQYF
TGTGCCACCCTCACGAACACAGATACGCAGTATTTT
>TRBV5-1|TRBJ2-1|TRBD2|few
CASSFSGGLNEQFF
TGCGCCAGCAGCTTTAGCGGGGGTTTAAATGAGCAGTTCTTC
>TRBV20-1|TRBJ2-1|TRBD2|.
CSAPGTTRYNEQFF
TGCAGTGCCCCCGGGACTACACGCTACAATGAGCAGTTCTTC
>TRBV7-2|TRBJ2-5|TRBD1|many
CASSLDWGRGQETQYF
TGTGCCAGCAGCTTAGATTGGGGCAGGGGGCAAGAGACCCAGTACTTC
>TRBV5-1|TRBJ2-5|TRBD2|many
CASSVGLAGGNQETQYF
TGCGCCAGCAGCGTGGGACTAGCGGGGGGCAACCAAGAGACCCAGTACTTC
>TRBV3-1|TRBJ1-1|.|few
CASSHMAEAFF
TGTGCCAGCAGCCACATGGCAGAAGCTTTCTTT
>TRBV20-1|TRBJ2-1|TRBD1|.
CSAPTGGDYNEQFF
TGCAGTGCCCCAACAGGGGGTGACTACAATGAGCAGTTCTTC
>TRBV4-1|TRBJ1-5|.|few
CASSQEFNQPQHF
TGCGCCAGCAGCCAAGAGTTCAATCAGCCCCAGCATTTT
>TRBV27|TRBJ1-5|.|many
CASTAFGPHISNQPQHF
TGTGCCAGCACGGCATTCGGACCTCATATCAGCAATCAGCCCCAGCATTTT
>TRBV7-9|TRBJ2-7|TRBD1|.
CASRPSTGERPYEQYF
TGTGCCAGCAGGCCCTCCACAGGGGAAAGGCCCTACGAGCAGTACTTC
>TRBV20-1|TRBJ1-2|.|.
CSASTNPGYTF
TGCAGTGCTAGTACGAACCCCGGCTACACCTTC
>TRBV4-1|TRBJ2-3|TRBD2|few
CASSHMTSGGFTDTQYF
TGCGCCAGCAGCCATATGACTAGCGGGGGGTTCACAGATACGCAGTATTTT